These T cell receptor beta chains were read from a single sample in a study of T cells in Graves' hyperthyroidism and ophthalmopathy. Via MiXCR, TCRdb re-called the multiplex PCR reads, giving one row per CDR3 protein. This table has some 560,000 distinct CDR3 sequences, about 14% appearing once. The sequencing input was blood. The source of these receptors is a woman aged 40 to 50 with Graves' hyperthyroidism. Both conserved end residues are part of each CDR3. Fields, in order: clone size, V gene, D gene, J gene, CDR3 protein, CDR3 DNA. D genes are given only for firm matches. Size is omitted from some rows. Given values are once, few, many or a class for expanded clones.

many	TRBV27	NA	TRBJ2-5	CASSPQPRGGETQYF	TGTGCCAGCAGCCCCCAACCGAGGGGCGGAGAGACCCAGTACTTC
many	TRBV3-1	NA	TRBJ2-4	CASSQGLAKNIQYF	TGTGCCAGCAGCCAAGGGCTAGCCAAAAACATTCAGTACTTC
many	TRBV27	TRBD1	TRBJ2-7	CASTGTGGYEQYF	TGTGCCAGCACCGGGACAGGAGGATACGAGCAGTACTTC
many	TRBV12-3/TRBV12-4	TRBD1	TRBJ1-5	CASSLGQGVNNQPQHF	TGTGCCAGCAGTTTAGGACAGGGGGTCAACAATCAGCCCCAGCATTTT
NA	TRBV7-9	NA	TRBJ2-7	CASSPSAGSYEQYF	TGTGCCAGCAGCCCATCCGCGGGCTCCTACGAGCAGTACTTC
many	TRBV20-1	TRBD2	TRBJ2-7	CSASRGAGGHYEQYF	TGCAGTGCTAGTAGGGGGGCGGGAGGCCACTACGAGCAGTACTTC
many	TRBV20-1	NA	TRBJ2-1	CSARDPGQGDMNEQFF	TGCAGTGCTAGGGACCCCGGGCAGGGAGATATGAATGAGCAGTTCTTC
many	TRBV6-1	NA	TRBJ1-1	CASRSGQNTEAFF	TGTGCCAGCCGCTCGGGACAGAACACTGAAGCTTTCTTT
many	TRBV6-1	NA	TRBJ2-5	CASRPPGALGTQYF	TGTGCCAGCAGACCCCCGGGGGCGCTCGGGACCCAGTACTTC
many	TRBV20-1	NA	TRBJ1-1	CSASPRDPHEAFF	TGCAGTGCTAGCCCCCGGGACCCTCATGAAGCTTTCTTT
many	TRBV2	NA	TRBJ1-1	CASSATASEAFF	TGTGCCAGCAGTGCTACCGCATCTGAAGCTTTCTTT
NA	TRBV7-8	NA	TRBJ1-4	CASSLEDYMGEKLFF	TGTGCCAGCAGCTTAGAGGACTATATGGGGGAAAAACTGTTTTTT
NA	TRBV19	TRBD2	TRBJ2-7	CASRPTAGVFYEQYF	TGTGCCAGTAGGCCGACAGCGGGGGTATTCTACGAGCAGTACTTC
many	TRBV3-1	TRBD1	TRBJ1-2	CASSRTGTANYGYTF	TGTGCCAGCAGCCGGACCGGGACAGCTAACTATGGCTACACCTTC
many	TRBV27	TRBD1	TRBJ2-1	CASSKPRDRGLHEQFF	TGTGCCAGCAGTAAACCACGGGACAGGGGCTTACATGAGCAGTTCTTC
many	TRBV18	TRBD2	TRBJ2-1	CASSPTSGTQANEQFF	TGTGCCAGCTCACCGACTAGCGGGACTCAGGCCAATGAGCAGTTCTTC
many	TRBV20-1	TRBD1	TRBJ1-3	CSATWTGQGNTIYF	TGCAGTGCTACCTGGACAGGGCAGGGAAACACCATATATTTT
few	TRBV5-1	NA	TRBJ1-1	CAGSSLPGWGNTEAFF	TGCGCCGGCAGCTCACTACCTGGGTGGGGGAACACTGAAGCTTTCTTT
many	TRBV6-1	NA	TRBJ1-6	CASSSRGADSPLHF	TGTGCCAGCAGCTCACGAGGGGCTGACTCACCCCTCCACTTT
many	TRBV18	TRBD1	TRBJ1-3	CASSPPDRAGNTIYF	TGTGCCAGCTCACCACCGGACAGGGCTGGAAACACCATATATTTT
many	TRBV11-2	NA	TRBJ2-7	CASSSTGQSSYEQYF	TGTGCCAGCAGCTCGACGGGCCAGAGCTCCTACGAGCAGTACTTC
many	TRBV28	TRBD2	TRBJ2-5	CASSYSGRGVETQYF	TGTGCCAGCAGTTATAGCGGGAGGGGAGTAGAGACCCAGTACTTC
many	TRBV3-1	TRBD1	TRBJ1-2	CASSQGITGDYGYTF	TGTGCCAGCAGCCAAGGTATTACAGGGGACTATGGCTACACCTTC
NA	TRBV28	TRBD1	TRBJ1-3	CASSLTTGYGNTIYF	TGTGCCAGCAGTTTAACGACAGGGTACGGAAACACCATATATTTT
NA	TRBV4-1	NA	TRBJ2-3	CATSSVSSTDTQYF	TGCGCCACAAGTAGCGTTTCTAGCACAGATACGCAGTATTTT
many	TRBV5-1	NA	TRBJ1-2	CASSLGDRTWDYGYTF	TGCGCCAGCAGCTTGGGAGACAGGACATGGGACTATGGCTACACCTTC
few	TRBV28	NA	TRBJ1-1	CASTPYQGTEAFF	TGTGCCAGCACCCCCTATCAGGGCACTGAAGCTTTCTTT
many	TRBV3-1	NA	TRBJ1-1	CASSLNAGRTEAFF	TGTGCCAGCAGCCTCAATGCAGGGAGGACTGAAGCTTTCTTT
many	TRBV5-1	NA	TRBJ2-5	CASSYSTGAETQYF	TGCGCCAGCAGCTACTCAACAGGCGCCGAGACCCAGTACTTC
NA	TRBV27	TRBD1	TRBJ1-2	CASSSPHRTGGFTGYTF	TGTGCCAGCAGTTCCCCCCACCGGACAGGGGGCTTCACCGGCTACACCTTC
few	TRBV27	NA	TRBJ2-1	CASSPLWGEQFF	TGTGCCAGCAGTCCCCTTTGGGGTGAGCAGTTCTTC
NA	TRBV2	NA	TRBJ1-2	CASRGGTRLINYGYTF	TGTGCCAGCAGGGGAGGGACCCGGCTAATTAACTATGGCTACACCTTC
many	TRBV5-6	TRBD1	TRBJ1-1	CASSRTGGGTEAFF	TGTGCCAGCAGCAGAACAGGGGGAGGGACTGAAGCTTTCTTT
NA	TRBV4-1	TRBD2	TRBJ2-3	CASSRGGSSTDTQYF	TGCGCCAGCAGCCGGGGGGGGAGTAGCACAGATACGCAGTATTTT
NA	TRBV30	NA	TRBJ1-1	CAWSADGGTEAFF	TGTGCCTGGAGTGCGGACGGGGGCACTGAAGCTTTCTTT
NA	TRBV15	NA	TRBJ2-5	CATSKGRFQETQYF	TGTGCCACCAGCAAAGGACGGTTCCAAGAGACCCAGTACTTC
few	TRBV19	TRBD2	TRBJ2-1	CASSIASGPRPNEQFF	TGTGCCAGTAGTATTGCTAGCGGTCCTCGTCCGAATGAGCAGTTCTTC
NA	TRBV25-1	NA	TRBJ1-1	CASRAPGLNTEAFF	TGTGCCAGCAGGGCTCCAGGGCTCAACACTGAAGCTTTCTTT
many	TRBV3-1	TRBD2	TRBJ2-3	CASSRTSGISTDTQYF	TGTGCCAGCAGTCGGACTAGCGGGATTAGCACAGATACGCAGTATTTT
many	TRBV7-2	TRBD1	TRBJ2-7	CASSLGTATGTYEQYF	TGTGCCAGCAGCTTAGGGACAGCGACAGGGACCTACGAGCAGTACTTC
many	TRBV7-2	NA	TRBJ1-3	CASSENRASGNTIYF	TGTGCCAGCAGCGAAAACAGGGCTTCAGGAAACACCATATATTTT
few	TRBV6-1	NA	TRBJ2-1	CAISAGMGGNEQFF	TGTGCCATTTCGGCTGGGATGGGAGGAAATGAGCAGTTCTTC
NA	TRBV4-1	NA	TRBJ2-3	CASVAGWGGTDTQYF	TGCGCCTCGGTTGCGGGATGGGGGGGCACAGATACGCAGTATTTT
many	TRBV5-1	NA	TRBJ2-3	CASSPRPSTDTQYF	TGCGCCAGCAGCCCCCGACCGAGCACAGATACGCAGTATTTT
many	TRBV27	TRBD1	TRBJ2-5	CASRPGQGETQYF	TGTGCCAGCAGGCCCGGACAGGGGGAGACCCAGTACTTC
NA	TRBV30	NA	TRBJ1-6	CAWSVSSRNSPLHF	TGTGCCTGGAGTGTATCCAGTCGAAATTCACCCCTCCACTTT
many	TRBV20-1	NA	TRBJ2-7	CSARFHYEQYF	TGCAGTGCTAGATTCCACTACGAGCAGTACTTC